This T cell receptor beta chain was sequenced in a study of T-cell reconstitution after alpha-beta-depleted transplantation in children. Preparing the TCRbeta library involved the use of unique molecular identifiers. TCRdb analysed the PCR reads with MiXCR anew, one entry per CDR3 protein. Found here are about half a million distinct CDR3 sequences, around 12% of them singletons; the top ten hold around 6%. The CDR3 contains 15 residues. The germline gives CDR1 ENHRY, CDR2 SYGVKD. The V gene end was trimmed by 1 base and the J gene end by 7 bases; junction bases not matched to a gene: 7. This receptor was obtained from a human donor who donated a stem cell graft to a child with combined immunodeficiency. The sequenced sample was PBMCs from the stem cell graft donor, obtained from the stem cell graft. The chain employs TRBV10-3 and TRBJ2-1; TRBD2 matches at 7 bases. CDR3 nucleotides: TGTGCCATCAGTGAGTTTTGGACTAGTTCAAATGAGCAGTTCTTC. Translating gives CAISEFWTSSNEQFF.